Presented here are 24 T cell receptor beta chains from one specimen sequenced in a study of blood T cells in healthy people across ages. The authors ran a second PCR of about 6 to 11 cycles using a sample-barcoded 5' primer and a J-beta primer mix. TCRdb re-derived calls from the 5' RACE reads in MiXCR, one entry per CDR3 protein. The sample shows hundreds of thousands of distinct CDR3 sequences, about 21% of them seen only once. Sequences were obtained from blood. The receptors originated from a man between 70 and 80 years old in good health.

This clonotype was counted only a few times. This rearrangement joins TRBV19 to TRBJ2-1, with D perhaps matching TRBD2 (6 bases). Germline loops: CDR1 LNHDA, CDR2 SQIVND (reference sequence). Trimming pared 3 bases from V and 8 bases from J, leaving 20 bases between. The CDR3 sequence is 16 residues long. The DNA for the CDR3 is TGTGCCAGTAGTATCGGTTCGGCTAGCGTACACGATGAGCAGTTCTTC. This translates into CASSIGSASVHDEQFF.

The chain joins TRBV6-1 to TRBJ2-7, with 7 bases identical to TRBD1. The V gene's germline CDR1 is MNHNS and CDR2 SASEGT. Losses at the gene ends were 6 bases for V and 0 bases for J; bases not matched to a gene: 11. This CDR3 spans 16 amino acids. CDR3 coding DNA: TGTGCCAGCAGGACCCGCCCGACAGGGAGCTCCTACGAGCAGTACTTC. This encodes CASRTRPTGSSYEQYF.

This clonotype has just a few counts. The chain employs TRBV7-9 and TRBJ2-2; TRBD2 is a possible D gene (6 bases). V shed 11 bases and J shed 0 bases, with 13 bases lying between them. From germline, CDR1 is SEHNR and CDR2 FQNEAQ (reference sequence). The CDR3 covers 14 residues. DNA for the CDR3: TGTGCCGGATCGGGCGGGACGAACACCGGGGAGCTGTTTTTT. It translates to CAGSGGTNTGELFF.

The genes are TRBV21-1 and TRBJ1-4; the DNA was not used to check the table's D call, TRBD1. TRBV21-1 is deemed a pseudogene. The CDR3 runs 15 residues. The CDR3 DNA reads TGTGCCAGCCAGGGACAGGGGGTCTCTAATGAAAAACTGTTTTTT. Its protein product is CASQGQGVSNEKLFF.

This chain joins TRBV3-1 and TRBJ2-1, with D possibly matching TRBD1 (6 bases). CDR3 length: 18 amino acids. Germline CDR1 is LGHDT and CDR2 is YNNKEL (reference sequence). Trimming removed 1 base at V and 2 bases at J, with 18 bases between. CDR3 sequence reads: CASSQVPQGKNAYNEQFF. CDR3 bases: TGTGCCAGCAGCCAAGTCCCACAGGGTAAAAATGCCTACAATGAGCAGTTCTTC.

This clonotype was recorded a few times. V usage is TRBV12-3 or TRBV12-4 and J usage is TRBJ2-1; 13 positions match TRBD2. V gave up 5 bases and J gave up 12 bases; unmatched junction bases: 13. The CDR3 sequence is 16 residues long. The CDR3 protein is CASSLGLAGDPGGQFF. CDR3 DNA sequence: TGTGCCAGCAGTCTCGGACTAGCGGGAGACCCAGGGGGGCAGTTCTTC.

V and J are TRBV3-1 and TRBJ2-3; D is undetermined. CDR1 is LGHDT, CDR2 YNNKEL, per germline (reference sequence). The CDR3 contains 13 residues. Trimming took 7 bases from V and 6 from J, leaving 14 bases between them. CDR3: CASNNGPPDTQYF. CDR3 nucleotides: TGTGCCAGCAACAACGGGCCCCCCGATACGCAGTATTTT.

The rearrangement links TRBV18 to TRBJ2-5; the match to TRBD1 covers 7 bases. The assigned J gene may be wrong: the sequence end matches TRBJ2-7 better. The germline gives CDR1 KGHSH, CDR2 LQKENI. The CDR3 contains 16 residues. The CDR3 protein is CASSLFIQGPSYEQYF. DNA for the CDR3: TGTGCCAGCTCACTATTCATACAGGGGCCCTCCTACGAGCAGTACTTC.

In its sample, this clonotype was seen a few times. The V call is TRBV6-2 or TRBV6-3, the J call TRBJ1-2; no definite D call. The germline V gene has CDR1 MNHEY and CDR2 SVGEGT. V was clipped by 5 bases and J by 1 base, with 8 bases between them. CDR3 size: 13 residues. CDR3 amino acids: CASSDRGNYGYTF. The CDR3 nucleotides read TGTGCCAGCAGTGATCGGGGTAACTATGGCTACACCTTC.

Ten or more counts support this clonotype. The V gene is TRBV2, the J gene TRBJ1-4; no firm D call. CDR1 SNHLY and CDR2 FYNNEI come from the germline V gene. CDR3 size: 11 residues. V was cut by 4 bases and J by 8 bases, with 5 bases left in between. The CDR3 loop is CASSGREKLFF. The CDR3 region has the DNA TGTGCCAGCAGTGGACGAGAAAAACTGTTTTTT.

V is TRBV5-1 and J is TRBJ2-1; 8 bases are a match to TRBD2. CDR3 length equals 14 residues. The V gene's germline CDR1 is SGHRS and CDR2 YFSETQ. With 1 base clipped from V and 8 bases from J, the junction kept 5 bases outside the gene matches. For the CDR3, the DNA is TGCGCCAGCAGCTTGAAGCGGGAGAGTCATGAGCAGTTCTTC. Translating it yields CASSLKRESHEQFF.

The rearrangement links TRBV20-1 to TRBJ2-3, with 8 bases fitting TRBD2. Germline V gene lookup returns CDR1 DFQATT and CDR2 SNEGSKA (reference sequence). V dropped 0 bases and J dropped 3; count of bases not matched to a gene: 8. The CDR3 has 16 residues. CDR3 in DNA: TGCAGTGCTAGAGATCTGAGCGGGAGTAAAACAGATACGCAGTATTTT. Protein product: CSARDLSGSKTDTQYF.

J is TRBJ2-4 and V is TRBV5-1, with TRBD1 matching 7 bases. The CDR3 is 14 residues long. V trimming: 3 bases; J trimming: 6 bases; junction bases outside the gene matches: 6. Germline V gene data show CDR1 as SGHRS and CDR2 as YFSETQ. As DNA, the CDR3 is TGCGCCAGCAGCTCCGGACAGGAGCGAAACATTCAGTACTTC. Its translation: CASSSGQERNIQYF.

This clonotype was seen a few times. J is TRBJ1-1 and V is TRBV28; no definite D call. The CDR3 extends over 11 amino acids. V lost 8 bases, J lost 5 bases, and 9 bases lay in between. Per the germline V gene, CDR1 is MDHEN and CDR2 is SYDVKM. The CDR3, as DNA: TGTGCCAGCGAGGGTCGTACTGAAGCTTTCTTT. Translation: CASEGRTEAFF.

This chain joins TRBV27 and TRBJ2-1, with 8 nucleotides matching TRBD2. CDR1 and CDR2 (germline): MNHEY, SMNVEV (reference sequence). CDR3 length equals 16 residues. Germline trimming cut 3 bases from V and 4 bases from J; bases unmatched to any gene: 8. CDR3 coding DNA: TGTGCCAGCAGTTTCGTGACTAGCGTCCGATACAATGAGCAGTTCTTC. It encodes CASSFVTSVRYNEQFF.

The table lists this clonotype with a few counts. This chain links TRBV3-1 with TRBJ2-5; D not resolved. The J call is in doubt because the DNA end fits TRBJ2-7 better. Germline assignment: CDR1 LGHDT and CDR2 YNNKEL (reference sequence). The CDR3 runs 15 residues. CDR3 sequence (DNA): TGTGCCAGCAGCCAAGGATATCCACGAGCCTACGAGCAGTACTTC. Translating it yields CASSQGYPRAYEQYF.

About this clonotype itself: Its ends do not fully match the called genes, so a read error is possible. This sequence joins TRBV4-1 and TRBJ1-4, with D hard to call. Germline lookup yields CDR1 MGHRA and CDR2 YSYEKL. This CDR3 is built from 12 residues. In DNA form, the CDR3 reads TGCGCCAGCAGCCAAGTGTATGAAAAACTGATTTTT. This codes for CASSQVYEKLIF.

V gene TRBV5-1 combines with J gene TRBJ2-5; tentatively, D is TRBD1 (5 bases). This CDR3 is built from 14 residues. The V end lost 6 bases, the J end lost 1 base, and 13 bases lay between the germline ends. CDR1 and CDR2 from the germline V gene are SGHRS and YFSETQ. CDR3 nucleotides: TGCGCCAGCACTGCAGGGCAAACCCAAGAGACCCAGTACTTC. The encoded protein is CASTAGQTQETQYF. Filled out from reference TRBV5-1 and TRBJ2-5, the complete variable domain reads KAGVTQTPRYLIKTRGQQVTLSCSPISGHRSVSWYQQTPGQGLQFLFEYFSETQRNKGNFPGRFSGRQFSNSRSEMNVSTLELGDSALYLCASTAGQTQETQYFGPGTRLLVL.

The V call is TRBV25-1, the J call TRBJ2-3; 16 bases map to TRBD2. The V gene's germline CDR1 is MGHDK and CDR2 SYGVNS. This CDR3 is built from 19 residues. J lost 2 bases, V lost 7 bases, and 12 bases had no gene match. The CDR3 loop reads CASTPGLAGGPTNTDTQYF. CDR3 nucleotide sequence: TGTGCCAGCACTCCGGGACTAGCGGGAGGGCCTACCAACACAGATACGCAGTATTTT.

This clonotype came up a few times. The CDR3 reads CASGPLWTQYF. CDR3 DNA sequence: TGTGCCAGCGGACCGCTTTGGACCCAGTACTTC. The chain combines TRBV28 with TRBJ2-5; D unresolved. V lost 8 bases, J lost 7 bases, and 11 bases lay in between. This CDR3 contains 11 residues. Germline V gene lookup returns CDR1 MDHEN and CDR2 SYDVKM.

The V and J genes are TRBV7-3 and TRBJ2-5; possible D gene TRBD1, 6 bases. The CDR3 loop spans 15 amino acids. Trimming removed 5 bases from V and 4 bases from J, with 17 bases in between. Germline loops: CDR1 SGHTA, CDR2 FQGTGA. CDR3 in amino acids: CASSKTGSERETQYF. CDR3 in DNA: TGTGCCAGCAGCAAAACAGGGTCCGAGAGAGAGACCCAGTACTTC.

CDR3 nucleotides: TGCAGTGCTGCGTCTAGCGGAAATTACGAGCAGTACTTC. It specifies CSAASSGNYEQYF. The V gene is TRBV20-1, the J gene TRBJ2-5; 7 bases align to TRBD2. The DNA matches TRBJ2-7 better at its end, which makes the J call doubtful. From germline, CDR1 is DFQATT and CDR2 SNEGSKA (reference sequence). The CDR3 spans 13 residues.

Concerning this clonotype itself: The junction differs from germline at one of its ends, possibly a read error. This chain uses TRBV12-3 or TRBV12-4 with TRBJ2-5; TRBD2 aligns across 14 bases. This CDR3 has 18 residues. The CDR3 DNA reads TGTGCCAGCAGACGGGGACTAGCGGGAGAGATTACAAGCGAGACCCAGTACTTT. Protein: CASRRGLAGEITSETQYF.

This rearrangement joins TRBV28 to TRBJ2-5; 8 bases align to TRBD2. The last part of the DNA fits TRBJ2-7 better; the J call may be wrong. The CDR3 loop spans 14 amino acids. The germline V gene has CDR1 MDHEN and CDR2 SYDVKM. The CDR3 region is CASSLETSVYEQYF. DNA for the CDR3: TGTGCCAGCAGCCTCGAGACTAGCGTTTACGAGCAGTACTTC.